This entry lists 3 T cell receptor beta chains sequenced from one sample in a study of blood T cell repertoires in COVID-19. Libraries were prepared by immunoSEQ multiplex PCR; TCRdb keeps only in-frame clonotypes and omits some of them. Here the sample spans some 62,000 clones, more than 60% being singletons. The sample was peripheral blood. The receptors come from a woman aged 80 or older with active or convalescent COVID-19.

This clone came up once. The V call is TRBV5-1, the J call TRBJ2-5; possible D gene TRBD2, 6 bases. Germline V CDR1 and CDR2: SGHRS, YFSETQ. CDR3 length: 15 residues. V was clipped by 0 bases and J by 1 base, with 10 bases between them. The CDR3 nucleotides are TGCGCCAGCAGCTTGGCCCCGGGGGTCCAAGAGACCCAGTACTTC. Amino acids: CASSLAPGVQETQYF.

The chain carries TRBV6-5 and TRBJ2-7; tentatively, D is TRBD1 (6 bases). This CDR3 comprises 12 residues. The V end was cut by 6 bases, the J end by 9 bases, with 15 bases between. Germline loops: CDR1 MNHEY, CDR2 SVGAGI. The CDR3 sequence: CASRGQVPGQYF. The CDR3 DNA reads as TGTGCCAGCAGGGGACAAGTACCGGGGCAGTACTTC.

The rearrangement links TRBV5-1 to TRBJ2-7, with 9 nucleotides matching TRBD1. After removal of 0 bases from V and 5 bases from J, the junction contained 9 bases not matched to a gene. In germline, CDR1 is SGHRS, CDR2 YFSETQ. The CDR3 runs to 16 residues. CDR3 in DNA: TGCGCCAGCAGCTTGGGAGGGGGACAGGGCCTAGACGAGCAGTACTTC. This codes for CASSLGGGQGLDEQYF.